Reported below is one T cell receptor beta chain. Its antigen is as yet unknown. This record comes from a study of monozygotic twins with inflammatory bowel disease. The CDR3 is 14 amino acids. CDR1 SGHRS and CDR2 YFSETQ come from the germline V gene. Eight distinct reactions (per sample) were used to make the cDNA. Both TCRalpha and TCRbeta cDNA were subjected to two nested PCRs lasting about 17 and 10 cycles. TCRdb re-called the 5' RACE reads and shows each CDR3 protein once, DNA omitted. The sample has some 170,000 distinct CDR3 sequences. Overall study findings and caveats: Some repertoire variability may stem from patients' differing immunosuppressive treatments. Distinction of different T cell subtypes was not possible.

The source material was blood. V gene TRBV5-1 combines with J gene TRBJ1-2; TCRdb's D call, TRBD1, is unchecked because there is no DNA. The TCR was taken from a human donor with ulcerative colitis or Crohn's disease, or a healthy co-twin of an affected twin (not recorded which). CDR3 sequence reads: CASSLEAGTYGYTF. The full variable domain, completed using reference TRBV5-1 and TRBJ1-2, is KAGVTQTPRYLIKTRGQQVTLSCSPISGHRSVSWYQQTPGQGLQFLFEYFSETQRNKGNFPGRFSGRQFSNSRSEMNVSTLELGDSALYLCASSLEAGTYGYTFGSGTRLTVV.